Sequencing of this T cell receptor (beta chain) was carried out in a study of T cells in localized non-small cell lung cancer. General study findings and limits: Higher blood T cell density went with longer overall survival. Uninvolved adjacent lung had more T cell clonality than any other tissue, topping tumor. A median around 55 of the top 100 tumor clones appeared in adjacent lung. A single tumor region was sequenced, leaving heterogeneity possible.

Libraries were prepared by immunoSEQ multiplex PCR; TCRdb keeps only in-frame clonotypes and omits some of them. This sample has tens of thousands of clones, with around 90% found just once. There are 14 residues in the CDR3. The germline V gene encodes CDR1 MNHEY and CDR2 SVGAGI. Deletions cut 6 bases from V and 3 bases from J, with 11 bases between. For this clone: The antigen remains undetermined. Other nucleotide sequences in the sample specify the same CDR3.

The sequence was collected from a man aged 40 to 75 with stage III lung adenocarcinoma. Sequencing used peripheral blood mononuclear cells, obtained before any cancer treatment. V and J are TRBV6-5 and TRBJ2-2; TRBD2 might be the D (6 bases). The CDR3 loop reads CASRRDRDTGELFF. The DNA for the CDR3 is TGTGCCAGCAGGCGGGATCGGGACACCGGGGAGCTGTTTTTT.